This record looks at one T cell receptor (beta chain) sequence and its context. The antigen remains unidentified. The data are from a study of lymphopenia after photon versus proton radiotherapy. Regarding the study as a whole: Under photons, naive T cells and diversity fell while effector/memory populations rose. Post-nadir diversity loss with photons came from oligoclonal expansion, particularly CD8+ Temra cells.

Germline V CDR1 and CDR2: SGHDN, FVKESK. The V gene lost 8 bases and the J gene lost 5 bases, with 9 bases spanning the gap. This CDR3 has 11 residues. Generated by immunoSEQ multiplex PCR, the TCRdb table keeps only in-frame clones and is missing some. The sample comprises about 83,000 clones, around 88% of which are singletons, and about 1.3% rests with the top ten. The sample here was peripheral blood, taken from a patient treated with proton-based radiotherapy. The TCR was taken from a man in his fifties or sixties with pancreatic cancer. The chain joins TRBV14 to TRBJ2-5; no reliable D call. The CDR3 nucleotides read TGTGCCAGCGGAACCGGGGAGACCCAGTACTTC. This gives the protein CASGTGETQYF. Using reference TRBV14 and TRBJ2-5 for the parts outside the CDR3, the full variable domain is EAGVTQFPSHSVIEKGQTVTLRCDPISGHDNLYWYRRVMGKEIKFLLHFVKESKQDESGMPNNRFLAERTGGTYSTLKVQPAELEDSGVYFCASGTGETQYFGPGTRLLVL.